The T cell receptor beta chain described here comes from a study of cytomegalovirus exposure and HLA in healthy donors. Primers included in the PCR were 60 Vbeta and 13 Jbeta primers. The protocol was immunoSEQ multiplex PCR, while the TCRdb copy is restricted to in-frame clones and leaves out a portion. The profile shows some 150,000 clones, 75% to 90% of them singletons. In germline, CDR1 is SGHRS, CDR2 YFSETQ. The V gene end was trimmed by 4 bases and the J gene end by 0 bases; junction bases not matched to a gene: 5. CDR3 size: 16 residues. This sequence was found in a woman in her 30s in good health and CMV-seronegative. The chain recombines TRBV5-1 with TRBJ2-1; 9 bases match TRBD2. Sequenced: PBMCs. CDR3 protein: CASSTPSGVSYNEQFF. Written as DNA, the CDR3 is TGCGCCAGCAGCACGCCTAGCGGGGTCTCCTACAATGAGCAGTTCTTC.